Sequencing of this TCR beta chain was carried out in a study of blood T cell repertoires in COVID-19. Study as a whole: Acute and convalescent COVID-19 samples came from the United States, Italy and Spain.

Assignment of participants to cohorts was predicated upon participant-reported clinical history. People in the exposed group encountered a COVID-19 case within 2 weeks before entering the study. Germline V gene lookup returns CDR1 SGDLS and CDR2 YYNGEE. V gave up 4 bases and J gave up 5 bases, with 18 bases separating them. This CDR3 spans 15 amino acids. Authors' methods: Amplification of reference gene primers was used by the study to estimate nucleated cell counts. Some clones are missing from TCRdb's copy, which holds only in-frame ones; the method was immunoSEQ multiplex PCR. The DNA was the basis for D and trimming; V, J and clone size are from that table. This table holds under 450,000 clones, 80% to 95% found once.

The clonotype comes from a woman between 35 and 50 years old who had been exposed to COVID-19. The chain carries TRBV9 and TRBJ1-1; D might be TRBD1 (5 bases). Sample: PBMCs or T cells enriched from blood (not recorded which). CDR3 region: CASSPQGGGGTEAFF. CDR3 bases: TGTGCCAGCAGCCCCCAGGGAGGCGGGGGAACTGAAGCTTTCTTT.